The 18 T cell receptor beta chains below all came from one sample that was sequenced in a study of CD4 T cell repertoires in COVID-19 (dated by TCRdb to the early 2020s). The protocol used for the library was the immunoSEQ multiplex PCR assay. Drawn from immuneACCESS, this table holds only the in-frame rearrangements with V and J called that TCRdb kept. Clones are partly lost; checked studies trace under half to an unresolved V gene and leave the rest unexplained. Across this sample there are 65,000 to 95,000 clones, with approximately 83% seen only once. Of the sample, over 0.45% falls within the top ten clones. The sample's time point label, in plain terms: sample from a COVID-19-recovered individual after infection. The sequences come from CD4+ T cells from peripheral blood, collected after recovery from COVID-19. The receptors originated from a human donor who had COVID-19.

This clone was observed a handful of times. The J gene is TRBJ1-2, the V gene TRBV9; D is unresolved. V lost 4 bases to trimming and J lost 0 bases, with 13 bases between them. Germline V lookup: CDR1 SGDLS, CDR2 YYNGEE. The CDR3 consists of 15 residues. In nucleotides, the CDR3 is TGTGCCAGCAGCCTTGGGAGCGAACCTAACTATGGCTACACCTTC. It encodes CASSLGSEPNYGYTF.

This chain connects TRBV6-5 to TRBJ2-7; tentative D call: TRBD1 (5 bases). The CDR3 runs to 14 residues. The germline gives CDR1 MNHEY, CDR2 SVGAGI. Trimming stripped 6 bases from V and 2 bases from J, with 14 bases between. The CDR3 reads CASRRPTGTYEQYF. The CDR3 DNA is TGTGCCAGCAGAAGACCAACAGGAACCTACGAGCAGTACTTC.

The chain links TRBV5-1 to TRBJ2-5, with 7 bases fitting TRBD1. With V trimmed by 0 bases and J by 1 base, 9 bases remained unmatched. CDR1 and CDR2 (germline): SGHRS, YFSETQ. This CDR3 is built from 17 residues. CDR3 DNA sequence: TGCGCCAGCAGCTTGGGAGGGACAGTCAAATCCCAAGAGACCCAGTACTTC. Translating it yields CASSLGGTVKSQETQYF.

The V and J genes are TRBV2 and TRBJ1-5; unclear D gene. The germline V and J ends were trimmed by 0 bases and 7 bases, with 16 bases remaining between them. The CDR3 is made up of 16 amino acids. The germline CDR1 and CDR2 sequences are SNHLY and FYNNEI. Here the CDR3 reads CASSEALRVERQPQHF. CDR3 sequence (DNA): TGTGCCAGCAGTGAAGCGCTTCGGGTGGAACGACAGCCCCAGCATTTT.

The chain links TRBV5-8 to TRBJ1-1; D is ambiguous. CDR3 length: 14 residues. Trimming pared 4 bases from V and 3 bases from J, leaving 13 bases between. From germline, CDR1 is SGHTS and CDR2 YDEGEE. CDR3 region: CASSAGIGDTEAFF. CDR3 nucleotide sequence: TGTGCCAGCAGCGCCGGAATCGGGGACACTGAAGCTTTCTTT.

CDR3 sequence: CASSYGGAGGDTQYF. CDR3 DNA sequence: TGTGCCAGCAGTTACGGGGGGGCTGGGGGAGATACGCAGTATTTT. V is TRBV11-2 and J is TRBJ2-3, with 8 bases lining up with TRBD2. Trimming took 6 bases from V and 5 from J; bases not matched to a gene: 10. In germline, CDR1 is SGHAT, CDR2 FQNNGV. The CDR3 runs to 15 residues. The whole variable domain, filled in from reference TRBV11-2 and TRBJ2-3, reads EAGVAQSPRYKIIEKRQSVAFWCNPISGHATLYWYQQILGQGPKLLIQFQNNGVVDDSQLPKDRFSAERLKGVDSTLKIQPAKLEDSAVYLCASSYGGAGGDTQYFGPGTRLTVL.

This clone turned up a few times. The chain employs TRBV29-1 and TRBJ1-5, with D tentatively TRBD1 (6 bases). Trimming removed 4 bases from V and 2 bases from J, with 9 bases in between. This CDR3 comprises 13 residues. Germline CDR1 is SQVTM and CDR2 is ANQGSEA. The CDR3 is CSVAGTRNQPQHF. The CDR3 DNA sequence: TGCAGCGTTGCCGGGACACGCAATCAGCCCCAGCATTTT.

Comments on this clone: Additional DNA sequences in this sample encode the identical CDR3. DNA for the CDR3: TGTGCCAGCAGCCAAGGTCCCACCGGGGAGCTGTTTTTT. This encodes CASSQGPTGELFF. This sequence joins TRBV3-1 (or the pseudogene TRBV3-2) and TRBJ2-2, with D unresolved. V was pared by 1 base and J by 4 bases, with 4 bases between. Germline V gives CDR1 LGHDT, CDR2 YNNKEL (reference sequence). This CDR3 spans 13 amino acids.

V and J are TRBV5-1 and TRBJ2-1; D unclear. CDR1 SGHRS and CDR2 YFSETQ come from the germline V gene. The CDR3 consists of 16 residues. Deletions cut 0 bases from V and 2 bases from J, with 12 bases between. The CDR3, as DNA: TGCGCCAGCAGCTTGGATAGGGCCGGAGCCTACAATGAGCAGTTCTTC. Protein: CASSLDRAGAYNEQFF.

In nucleotides, the CDR3 is TGTGCCAGTAGCGGGAGAGAGGGAGAGACCCAGTACTTC. Translating it yields CASSGREGETQYF. This chain connects TRBV19 to TRBJ2-5; weak D call: TRBD2 (6 bases). This CDR3 is built from 13 residues. Germline V gene lookup returns CDR1 LNHDA and CDR2 SQIVND (reference sequence). V lost 6 bases and J 4 bases, leaving 12 bases between the germline ends. Using reference TRBV19 and TRBJ2-5 for the parts outside the CDR3, the full variable domain is DGGITQSPKYLFRKEGQNVTLSCEQNLNHDAMYWYRQDPGQGLRLIYYSQIVNDFQKGDIAEGYSVSREKKESFPLTVTSAQKNPTAFYLCASSGREGETQYFGPGTRLLVL.

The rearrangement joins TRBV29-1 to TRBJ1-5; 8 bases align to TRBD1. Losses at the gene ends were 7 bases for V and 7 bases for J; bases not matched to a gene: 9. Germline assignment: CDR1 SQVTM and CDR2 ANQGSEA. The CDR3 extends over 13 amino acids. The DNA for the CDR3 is TGCAGCGCTAAGGGACAGGAGGGGCAGCCCCAGCATTTT. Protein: CSAKGQEGQPQHF.

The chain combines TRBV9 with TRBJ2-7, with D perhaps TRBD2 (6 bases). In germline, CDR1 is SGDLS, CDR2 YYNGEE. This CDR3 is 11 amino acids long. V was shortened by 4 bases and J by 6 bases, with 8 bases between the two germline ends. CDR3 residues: CASSMGGEQYF. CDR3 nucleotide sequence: TGTGCCAGCAGCATGGGGGGCGAGCAGTACTTC.

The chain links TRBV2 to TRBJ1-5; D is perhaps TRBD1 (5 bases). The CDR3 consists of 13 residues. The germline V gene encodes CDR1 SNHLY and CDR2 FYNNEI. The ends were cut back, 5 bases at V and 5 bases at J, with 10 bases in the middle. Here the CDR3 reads CASSTDRDQPQHF. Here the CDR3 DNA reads TGTGCCAGCAGTACCGACAGAGATCAGCCCCAGCATTTT.

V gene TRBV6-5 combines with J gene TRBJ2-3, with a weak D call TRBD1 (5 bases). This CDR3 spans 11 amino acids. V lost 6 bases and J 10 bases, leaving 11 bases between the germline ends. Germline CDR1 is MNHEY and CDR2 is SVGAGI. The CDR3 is CASSYIGAQYF. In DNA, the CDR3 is TGTGCCAGCAGCTACATAGGGGCGCAGTATTTT.

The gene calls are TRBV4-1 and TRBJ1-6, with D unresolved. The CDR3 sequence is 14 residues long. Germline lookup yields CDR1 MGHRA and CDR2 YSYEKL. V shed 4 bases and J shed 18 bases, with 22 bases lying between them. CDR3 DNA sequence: TGCGCCAGCAGCCTGGACGGTGCCGGAAGACACACCCACTTT. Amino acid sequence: CASSLDGAGRHTHF.

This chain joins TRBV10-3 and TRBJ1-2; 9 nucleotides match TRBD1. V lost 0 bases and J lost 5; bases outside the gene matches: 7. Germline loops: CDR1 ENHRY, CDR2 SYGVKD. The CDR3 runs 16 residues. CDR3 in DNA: TGTGCCATCAGTGAGTCGACCGGGACAGGGAGGTATGGCTACACCTTC. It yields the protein CAISESTGTGRYGYTF.

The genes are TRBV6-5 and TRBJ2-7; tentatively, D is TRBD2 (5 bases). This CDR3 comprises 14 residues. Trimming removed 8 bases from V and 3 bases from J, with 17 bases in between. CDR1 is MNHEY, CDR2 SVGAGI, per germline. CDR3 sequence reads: CASPPSRDGYEQYF. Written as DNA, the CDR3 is TGTGCCAGCCCCCCGTCGAGGGATGGCTACGAGCAGTACTTC.

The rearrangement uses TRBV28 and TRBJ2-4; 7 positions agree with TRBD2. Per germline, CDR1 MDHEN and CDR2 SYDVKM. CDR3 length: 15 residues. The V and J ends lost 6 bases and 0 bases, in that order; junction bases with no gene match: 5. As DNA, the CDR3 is TGTGCCAGCAGAAAAGGACTAGTAGCCAAAAACATTCAGTACTTC. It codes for CASRKGLVAKNIQYF.